This T cell receptor (beta chain) was sequenced in a study of cytomegalovirus exposure and HLA in healthy donors. Across the study: Among the approximately 400 genotyped donors, around 85% were placed in the Caucasian-associated ancestry cluster.

V gave up 4 bases and J gave up 8 bases; unmatched junction bases: 10. The CDR3 length is 15 residues. Germline-derived CDR1 and CDR2 are LNHDA and SQIVND (reference sequence). Study-level findings and limits: Among TCR beta chains, those listed as cytomegalovirus-associated numbered more than 150. Later analysis showed TCR association rates varying by HLA locus, highest for DRB1 and lowest for HLA-C. Donor immune exposure was known only as CMV serostatus.

Use of 60 Vbeta and 13 Jbeta primers characterized the PCR. TCRdb's table, derived via immunoSEQ multiplex PCR, lists solely in-frame clones and lacks some. This sample has 150,000 to 200,000 clones, with approximately 73% found just once. A remark on this clone: The antigen remains undetermined.

The sequence was obtained from a man aged 50 to 60 in good health and CMV-seronegative. Source material: PBMCs. This chain uses TRBV19 with TRBJ1-4; 7 bases map to TRBD1. DNA of the CDR3: TGTGCCAGTAGTAACCCCGGGACAGCGAAGGAAAAACTGTTTTTT. Its translation is CASSNPGTAKEKLFF. Filled out from reference TRBV19 and TRBJ1-4, the complete variable domain reads DGGITQSPKYLFRKEGQNVTLSCEQNLNHDAMYWYRQDPGQGLRLIYYSQIVNDFQKGDIAEGYSVSREKKESFPLTVTSAQKNPTAFYLCASSNPGTAKEKLFFGSGTQLSVL.